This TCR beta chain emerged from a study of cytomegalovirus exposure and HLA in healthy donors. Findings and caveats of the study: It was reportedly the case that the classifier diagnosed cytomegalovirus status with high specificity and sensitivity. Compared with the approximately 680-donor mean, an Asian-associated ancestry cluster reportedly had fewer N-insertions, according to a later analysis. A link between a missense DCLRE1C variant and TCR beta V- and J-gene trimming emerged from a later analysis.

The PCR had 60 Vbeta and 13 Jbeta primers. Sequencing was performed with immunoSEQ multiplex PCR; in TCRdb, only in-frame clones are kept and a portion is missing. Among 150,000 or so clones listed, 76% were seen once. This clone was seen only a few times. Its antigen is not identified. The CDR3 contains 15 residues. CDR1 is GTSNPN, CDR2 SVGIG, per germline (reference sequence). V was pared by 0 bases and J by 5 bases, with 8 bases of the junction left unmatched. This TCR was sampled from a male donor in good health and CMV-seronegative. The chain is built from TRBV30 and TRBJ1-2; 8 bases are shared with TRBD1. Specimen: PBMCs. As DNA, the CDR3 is TGTGCCTGGAGTGTTTGGACGGACAGGGCTTATGGCTACACCTTC. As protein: CAWSVWTDRAYGYTF.